This T cell receptor (beta chain) stems from a study of blood T cell repertoires in COVID-19. About the study: The samples span acute and convalescent COVID-19 from the United States, Italy and Spain. Nucleic acid was either cDNA or gDNA, and it came from T cells, B-cell-depleted T cells, or PBMCs.

The CDR3 runs to 19 residues. Germline-derived CDR1 and CDR2 are LGHDT and YNNKEL (reference sequence). The trim removed 2 bases at V and 1 base at J, leaving 9 bases unmatched. In the study's own analysis: It was from reference gene primer amplification that nucleated cell counts were estimated. The repertoire was sequenced with immunoSEQ multiplex PCR; TCRdb's copy has only in-frame clones and lacks some. That table is the source of V, J and clone size, and D and trimming were worked out from the DNA. The sample holds about 15,000 clones, roughly 91% seen once. Sequencing was done on a sample of peripheral blood. The source is a woman between 70 and 85 years old in a cohort sampled during active or convalescent COVID-19. The chain recombines TRBV3-1 (or the pseudogene TRBV3-2) with TRBJ1-6, with 9 bases matching TRBD1. CDR3 amino acids: CASSQLGQGERSYNSPLHF. CDR3 nucleotides: TGTGCCAGCAGCCAATTGGGACAGGGAGAGCGGTCCTATAATTCACCCCTCCACTTT.